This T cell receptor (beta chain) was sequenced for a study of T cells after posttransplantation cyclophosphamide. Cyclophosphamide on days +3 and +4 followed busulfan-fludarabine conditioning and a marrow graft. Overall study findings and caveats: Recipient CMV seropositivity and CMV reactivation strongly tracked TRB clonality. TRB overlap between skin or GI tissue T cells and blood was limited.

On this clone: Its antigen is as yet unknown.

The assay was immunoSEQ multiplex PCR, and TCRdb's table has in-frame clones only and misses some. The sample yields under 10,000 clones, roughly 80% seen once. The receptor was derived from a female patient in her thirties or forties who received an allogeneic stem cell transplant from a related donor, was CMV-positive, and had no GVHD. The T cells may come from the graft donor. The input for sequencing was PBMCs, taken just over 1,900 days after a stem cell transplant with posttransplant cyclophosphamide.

Written as DNA, the CDR3 is TGTGCCAGCAGTTACGGAGGGACAGGAAGCTCCTACGAGCAGTACTTC. It translates to CASSYGGTGSSYEQYF. This chain links TRBV6-5 with TRBJ2-7, with TRBD1 matching over 8 bases. Germline V gives CDR1 MNHEY, CDR2 SVGAGI. J was trimmed by 0 bases and V by 2 bases; bases with no gene match: 6. This CDR3 is built from 16 residues.